A single sample is the source of the 10 T cell receptor beta chains below, sequenced in a study of T cell changes during pregnancy in multiple sclerosis. Data came from immunoSEQ multiplex PCR; TCRdb stores just in-frame clones and leaves some out. The sample includes 55,000 to 70,000 clones, 75% to 95% of them seen just once. The sample was peripheral blood, taken in the first trimester of pregnancy. These receptors were taken from a female donor in good health, enrolled as a control in a pregnancy study.

This rearrangement joins TRBV5-1 to TRBJ2-1; 7 bases are a match to TRBD1. V was pared by 7 bases and J by 8 bases, with 12 bases of the junction left unmatched. This CDR3 contains 14 residues. Germline V lookup: CDR1 SGHRS, CDR2 YFSETQ. The CDR3 protein is CASAQGVLSDEQFF. The CDR3 DNA is TGCGCCAGCGCGCAGGGGGTTTTGTCTGATGAGCAGTTCTTC.

V usage is TRBV11-1 and J usage is TRBJ2-7, with 8 bases fitting TRBD1. The CDR3 spans 14 residues. J was trimmed by 0 bases and V by 6 bases; bases with no gene match: 4. Germline V gene sequence: CDR1 SGHAT, CDR2 FQDESV (reference sequence). This CDR3 is CASRRTGGSYEQYF. The CDR3, as DNA: TGTGCCAGCAGACGAACAGGGGGCTCCTACGAGCAGTACTTC.

The chain joins TRBV4-2 to TRBJ2-2, with a weak D call TRBD1 (6 bases). The CDR3 covers 14 residues. Per germline, CDR1 LGHNA and CDR2 YNFKEQ. V shed 3 bases and J shed 5 bases, with 10 bases lying between them. The CDR3 nucleotides read TGTGCCAGCAGCCAGGAAACAGGGACCGGGGAGCTGTTTTTT. Encoded protein: CASSQETGTGELFF.

This rearrangement joins TRBV6-6 to TRBJ1-2, with D perhaps matching TRBD1 (5 bases). The CDR3 loop spans 13 amino acids. V was cut by 3 bases and J by 8 bases, with 13 bases left in between. Germline lookup yields CDR1 MNHNY and CDR2 SVGAGI (reference sequence). CDR3 loop: CASSYLGGQGYTF. DNA for the CDR3: TGTGCCAGCAGTTATCTGGGGGGTCAGGGCTACACCTTC.

This rearrangement joins TRBV2 to TRBJ1-2, with a possible D match to TRBD1 (6 bases). CDR3 length: 12 residues. Germline values: CDR1 SNHLY, CDR2 FYNNEI. Trimming took 8 bases from V and 0 from J, leaving 7 bases between them. The CDR3 DNA reads as TGTGCCAGCCAGGGGCCTAACTATGGCTACACCTTC. It codes for CASQGPNYGYTF. Full variable domain (rest looked up from reference TRBV2 and TRBJ1-2): EPEVTQTPSHQVTQMGQEVILRCVPISNHLYFYWYRQILGQKVEFLVSFYNNEISEKSEIFDDQFSVERPDGSNFTLKIRSTKLEDSAMYFCASQGPNYGYTFGSGTRLTVV.

A word on this clone: Compared with germline, one end of the junction differs, possibly owing to a read error. The chain couples TRBV2 to TRBJ2-5; 7 bases align to TRBD2. In germline, CDR1 is SNHLY, CDR2 FYNNEI. The CDR3 runs to 11 residues. CDR3 DNA sequence: TGTGCCAGCAGTGACTGGGGGGGTTTGGACTTC. Translated: CASSDWGGLDF. Supplemented by reference TRBV2 and TRBJ2-5, the full variable domain reads EPEVTQTPSHQVTQMGQEVILRCVPISNHLYFYWYRQILGQKVEFLVSFYNNEISEKSEIFDDQFSVERPDGSNFTLKIRSTKLEDSAMYFCASSDWGGLDFGPGTRLLVL.

This chain joins TRBV15 and TRBJ1-3, with a weak D call TRBD1 (6 bases). CDR1 LNHNV and CDR2 YYDKDF come from the germline V gene (reference sequence). CDR3 length: 17 amino acids. The germline V and J ends were trimmed by 3 bases and 1 base, with 16 bases remaining between them. In DNA, the CDR3 is TGTGCCACCAGCAGGGAAACAGGGTTGGGGTCTGGAAACACCATATATTTT. It specifies CATSRETGLGSGNTIYF. The entire variable domain, with the rest obtained from reference TRBV15 and TRBJ1-3, is as follows: DAMVIQNPRYQVTQFGKPVTLSCSQTLNHNVMYWYQQKSSQAPKLLFHYYDKDFNNEADTPDNFQSRRPNTSFCFLDIRSPGLGDTAMYLCATSRETGLGSGNTIYFGEGSWLTVV.

The chain recombines TRBV5-1 with TRBJ1-6, with a tentative D call TRBD1 (5 bases). The CDR3 covers 14 residues. Per the germline V gene, CDR1 is SGHRS and CDR2 is YFSETQ. Trimming took 4 bases from V and 10 from J, leaving 15 bases between them. CDR3 region: CASSREGLSSPLHF. DNA for the CDR3: TGCGCCAGCAGCAGGGAGGGGCTATCCTCACCCCTCCACTTT.

The chain employs TRBV5-4 and TRBJ1-1; tentative D call: TRBD1 (5 bases). Germline V gene sequence: CDR1 SGHNT, CDR2 YYREEE (reference sequence). Trimming left V 4 bases short and J 1 base short, with 17 bases between. The CDR3 consists of 16 residues. This chain's CDR3 is CASSLLGASRNTEAFF. The CDR3 DNA reads as TGTGCCAGCAGCCTCTTAGGGGCGTCTAGGAACACTGAAGCTTTCTTT.

This rearrangement joins TRBV27 to TRBJ2-7; 15 nucleotides agree with TRBD2. With V trimmed by 8 bases and J by 4 bases, 9 bases remained unmatched. Germline V gives CDR1 MNHEY, CDR2 SMNVEV (reference sequence). CDR3 size: 16 residues. CDR3 in DNA: TGTGCCAGCCGCTTCGCCGGGACTAGCGGGAGGTACGAGCAGTACTTC. Translation: CASRFAGTSGRYEQYF.